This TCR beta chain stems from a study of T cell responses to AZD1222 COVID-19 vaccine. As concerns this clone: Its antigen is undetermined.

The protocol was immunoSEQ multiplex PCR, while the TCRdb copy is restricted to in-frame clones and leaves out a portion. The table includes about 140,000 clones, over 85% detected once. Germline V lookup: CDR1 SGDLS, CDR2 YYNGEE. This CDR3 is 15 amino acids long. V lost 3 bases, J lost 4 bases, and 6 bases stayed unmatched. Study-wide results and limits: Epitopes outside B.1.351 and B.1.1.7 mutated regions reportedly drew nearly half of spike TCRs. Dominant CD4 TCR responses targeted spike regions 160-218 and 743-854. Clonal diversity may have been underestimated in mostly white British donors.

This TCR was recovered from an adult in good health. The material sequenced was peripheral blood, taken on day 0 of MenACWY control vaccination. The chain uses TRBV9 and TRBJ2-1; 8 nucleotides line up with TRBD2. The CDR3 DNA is TGTGCCAGCAGCGCAGGGGCGGGGGGATACAATGAGCAGTTCTTC. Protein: CASSAGAGGYNEQFF.